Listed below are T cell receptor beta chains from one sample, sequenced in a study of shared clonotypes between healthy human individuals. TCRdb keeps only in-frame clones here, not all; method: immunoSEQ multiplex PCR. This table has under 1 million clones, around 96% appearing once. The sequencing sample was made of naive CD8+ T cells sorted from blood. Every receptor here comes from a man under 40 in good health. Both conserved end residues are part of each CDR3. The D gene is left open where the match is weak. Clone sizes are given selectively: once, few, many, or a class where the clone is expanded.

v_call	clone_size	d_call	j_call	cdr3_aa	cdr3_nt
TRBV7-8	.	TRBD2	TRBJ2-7	CASSLFRGGSYEQYF	TGTGCCAGCAGCTTATTCCGCGGGGGGTCCTACGAGCAGTACTTC
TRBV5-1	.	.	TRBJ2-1	CASSLFPGEQFF	TGCGCCAGCAGCTTGTTTCCGGGCGAGCAGTTCTTC
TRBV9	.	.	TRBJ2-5	CASSTQETQYF	TGTGCCAGCAGCACTCAAGAGACCCAGTACTTC
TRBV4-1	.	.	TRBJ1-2	CASSGCKNRKTYGYTF	TGCGCCAGCAGCGGGTGCAAGAACCGAAAGACCTATGGCTACACCTTC
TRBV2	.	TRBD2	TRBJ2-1	CASSGTSSHEQFF	TGTGCCAGCAGCGGGACTAGTTCCCATGAGCAGTTCTTC
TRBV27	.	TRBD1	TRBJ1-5	CASSLTGGLGQPQHF	TGTGCCAGCAGTTTGACAGGGGGCTTAGGTCAGCCCCAGCATTTT
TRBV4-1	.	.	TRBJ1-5	CASSPPGTGAGLGRNQPQHF	TGCGCCAGCAGCCCTCCGGGCACAGGTGCAGGCCTGGGACGCAATCAGCCCCAGCATTTT
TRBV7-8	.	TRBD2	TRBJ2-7	CASSPWTSGSSYEQYF	TGTGCCAGCAGCCCGTGGACTAGCGGCTCCTCCTACGAGCAGTACTTC
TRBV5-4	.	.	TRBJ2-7	CASSLDPSDEQYF	TGTGCCAGCAGCTTAGATCCGTCAGACGAGCAGTACTTC
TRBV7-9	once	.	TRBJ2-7	CASSLETGSYEQYF	TGTGCCAGCAGCTTAGAAACCGGGTCCTACGAGCAGTACTTC
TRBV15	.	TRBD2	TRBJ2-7	CATSRDRLAGPRYF	TGTGCCACCAGCAGAGATCGCCTAGCGGGGCCTCGGTACTTC
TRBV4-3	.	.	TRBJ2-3	CASSQHPGASDTQYF	TGCGCCAGCAGCCAGCACCCGGGGGCTAGTGATACGCAGTATTTT
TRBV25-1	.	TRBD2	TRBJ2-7	CASGSGNEQYF	TGTGCCTCAGGAAGCGGGAACGAGCAGTACTTC
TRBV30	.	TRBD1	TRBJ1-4	CAWSTGTGSEKLFF	TGTGCCTGGAGCACCGGGACAGGGTCTGAAAAACTGTTTTTT
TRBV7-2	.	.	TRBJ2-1	CASSFPSVGGRSYNEQFF	TGTGCCAGCAGCTTCCCGTCTGTGGGGGGACGCTCCTACAATGAGCAGTTCTTC
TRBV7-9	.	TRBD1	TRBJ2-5	CASSSPQGAETQYF	TGTGCCAGCAGCTCCCCACAGGGGGCTGAGACCCAGTACTTC
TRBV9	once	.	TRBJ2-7	CASSEATGSYEQYF	TGTGCCAGCAGCGAGGCGACCGGGAGCTACGAGCAGTACTTC
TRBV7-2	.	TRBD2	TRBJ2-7	CASSPGLAGVTYEQYF	TGTGCCAGCAGCCCGGGACTAGCGGGAGTGACCTACGAGCAGTACTTC
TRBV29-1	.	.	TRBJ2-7	CSVEPIGSGDEQYF	TGCAGCGTTGAGCCCATCGGTTCTGGGGACGAGCAGTACTTC
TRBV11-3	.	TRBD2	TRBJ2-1	CASSTRTSGNSYNEQFF	TGTGCCAGCAGCACTCGGACTAGCGGGAATAGCTACAATGAGCAGTTCTTC
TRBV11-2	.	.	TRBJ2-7	CASSSPLKGVVEQYF	TGTGCCAGCAGCTCCCCTCTGAAGGGGGTCGTCGAGCAGTACTTC
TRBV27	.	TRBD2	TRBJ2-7	CASSLLLAGGPNYEQYF	TGTGCCAGCAGTTTATTGCTAGCGGGAGGGCCTAACTACGAGCAGTACTTC
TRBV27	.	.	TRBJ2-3	CASSQTQTGWGTDTQYF	TGTGCCAGCAGTCAGACACAGACAGGATGGGGCACAGATACGCAGTATTTT
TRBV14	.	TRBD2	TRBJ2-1	CASSQDLSSGTYNEQFF	TGTGCCAGCAGCCAAGATCTGTCTAGCGGGACATACAATGAGCAGTTCTTC
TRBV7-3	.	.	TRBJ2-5	CASSLNLGPAETQYF	TGTGCCAGCAGCTTAAATCTGGGTCCGGCAGAGACCCAGTACTTC
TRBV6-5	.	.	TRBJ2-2	CASSWRPNTGELFF	TGTGCCAGCAGTTGGCGGCCGAACACCGGGGAGCTGTTTTTT
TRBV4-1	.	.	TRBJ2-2	CASSQEGSGVGELFF	TGCGCCAGCAGCCAGGAAGGTTCCGGCGTCGGGGAGCTGTTTTTT
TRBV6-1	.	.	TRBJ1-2	CASSGGLRSYTF	TGTGCCAGCAGTGGGGGACTTAGAAGCTACACCTTC
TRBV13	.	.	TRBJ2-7	CASSDADSYEQYF	TGTGCCAGCAGCGACGCGGACAGCTACGAGCAGTACTTC
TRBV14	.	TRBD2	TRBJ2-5	CASSYLAGGTETQYF	TGTGCCAGCAGCTATCTAGCGGGAGGGACGGAGACCCAGTACTTC
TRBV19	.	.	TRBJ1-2	CASSSQNVQGLVRGYTF	TGTGCCAGTAGTAGCCAAAATGTACAGGGACTTGTGAGAGGCTACACCTTC
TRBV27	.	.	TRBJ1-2	CASRKPGHKNYGYTF	TGTGCCAGCAGAAAACCGGGACACAAGAACTATGGCTACACCTTC
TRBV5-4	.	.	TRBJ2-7	CASSEDQYEQYF	TGTGCCAGCAGCGAGGACCAGTACGAGCAGTACTTC
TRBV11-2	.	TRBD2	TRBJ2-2	CASSLGTSGSIGELFF	TGTGCCAGCAGCTTAGGCACTAGCGGGAGTATCGGGGAGCTGTTTTTT
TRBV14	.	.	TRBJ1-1	CASSHWGVGNTEAFF	TGTGCCAGCAGCCATTGGGGGGTGGGGAACACTGAAGCTTTCTTT
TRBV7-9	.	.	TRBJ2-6	CASSLGTASSGANVLTF	TGTGCCAGCAGCTTAGGGACAGCTAGCTCTGGGGCCAACGTCCTGACTTTC
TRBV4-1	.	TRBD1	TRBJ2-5	CASSHHRDRDQETQYF	TGCGCCAGCAGCCATCATAGGGACAGAGACCAAGAGACCCAGTACTTC
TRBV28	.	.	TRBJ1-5	CASRGTYDQPQHF	TGTGCCAGCCGCGGGACATATGATCAGCCCCAGCATTTT
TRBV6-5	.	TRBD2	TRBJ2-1	CASSYLAGAENEQFF	TGTGCCAGCAGTTACTTAGCGGGAGCCGAAAATGAGCAGTTCTTC
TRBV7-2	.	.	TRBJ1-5	CASSLRLTDYSNQPQHF	TGTGCCAGCAGCTTAAGACTAACCGATTATAGCAATCAGCCCCAGCATTTT
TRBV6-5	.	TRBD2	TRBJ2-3	CASRPLAGDPDTQYF	TGTGCCAGCAGGCCGCTAGCGGGAGACCCAGATACGCAGTATTTT
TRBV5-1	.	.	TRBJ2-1	CASSDATYNEQFF	TGCGCCAGCAGCGATGCTACCTACAATGAGCAGTTCTTC
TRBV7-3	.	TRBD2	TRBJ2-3	CASSTTSGELDTQYF	TGTGCCAGCAGTACGACTAGCGGGGAGCTGGATACGCAGTATTTT
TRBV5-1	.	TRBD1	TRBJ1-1	CASSLEGQGIENTEAFF	TGCGCCAGCAGCTTGGAGGGACAGGGGATCGAGAACACTGAAGCTTTCTTT
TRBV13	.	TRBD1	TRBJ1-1	CASSFSEGARNTEAFF	TGTGCCAGCAGCTTTTCAGAGGGGGCGCGGAACACTGAAGCTTTCTTT
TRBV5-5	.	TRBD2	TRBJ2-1	CASSWGIAGNPYNEQFF	TGTGCCAGCAGCTGGGGCATAGCGGGAAACCCCTACAATGAGCAGTTCTTC
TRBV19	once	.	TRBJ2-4	CASVGELENIQYF	TGTGCCAGCGTGGGGGAGCTTGAAAACATTCAGTACTTC
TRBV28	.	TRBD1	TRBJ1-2	CASSFTGQGANGYTF	TGTGCCAGCAGTTTTACGGGACAGGGGGCGAATGGCTACACCTTC
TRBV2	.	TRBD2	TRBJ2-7	CASSGLAGAGTYEQYF	TGTGCCAGCAGCGGACTAGCGGGAGCAGGAACCTACGAGCAGTACTTC
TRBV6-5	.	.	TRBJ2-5	CASRARQAPKETQYF	TGTGCCAGCAGAGCCAGACAGGCGCCGAAAGAGACCCAGTACTTC
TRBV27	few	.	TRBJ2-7	CASSPNPQPSVYF	TGTGCCAGCAGTCCCAATCCCCAGCCATCTGTATACTTC
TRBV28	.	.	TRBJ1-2	CASRLPGDYGYTF	TGTGCCAGCAGATTACCAGGGGACTATGGCTACACCTTC
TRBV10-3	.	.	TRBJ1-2	CAISDAGVRYGYTF	TGTGCCATCAGTGACGCAGGGGTGCGCTATGGCTACACCTTC
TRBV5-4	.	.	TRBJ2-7	CASSASTVVYEQYF	TGTGCCAGCAGCGCCTCTACGGTAGTCTACGAGCAGTACTTC
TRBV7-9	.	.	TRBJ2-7	CASSFLAYEQYF	TGTGCCAGCAGCTTCCTAGCCTACGAGCAGTACTTC